One and the same sample provided the 22 T cell receptor beta chains below, sequenced in a study of CD8+CD57+ T cells in acquired aplastic anemia. Genomic DNA, the template, was used for profiling of the TCR beta VDJ and CDR3. TCRdb ran MiXCR on the reads and lists one entry per CDR3 protein. The table records fewer than 85,000 distinct CDR3 sequences, roughly 70% of them present only once. An expansion of CD8+CD57+ cells by flow cytometry had been shown in patients chosen for sequencing. Material: sorted CD4+, CD8+, or CD8+CD57+ T cells (not recorded which) from PBMCs. The receptors originated from a human donor with aplastic anemia.

The chain links TRBV7-3 to TRBJ2-5, with D perhaps TRBD1 (5 bases). The germline CDR1 and CDR2 sequences are SGHTA and FQGTGA. The V and J ends lost 9 bases and 5 bases respectively, with 16 bases between them. The CDR3 has 13 amino acids. The CDR3 spells CASSVPGSETQYF. In DNA form, the CDR3 reads TGTGCCAGTAGTGTCCCAGGGTCGGAGACCCAGTACTTC.

This chain links TRBV15 with TRBJ2-7; a possible D gene is TRBD1 (5 bases). Germline loops: CDR1 LNHNV, CDR2 YYDKDF (reference sequence). Trimming removed 1 base from V and 0 bases from J, with 13 bases in between. The CDR3 has 16 residues. The CDR3 loop is CATSRGLGVTSYEQYF. CDR3 DNA: TGTGCCACCAGCAGAGGATTAGGGGTGACCTCCTACGAGCAGTACTTC.

The CDR3 coding sequence is TGTGCCAGCAGCGGGGGGGCCAACATGAACACTGAAGCTTTCTTT. Protein: CASSGGANMNTEAFF. The gene calls are TRBV9 and TRBJ1-1; the D gene is possibly TRBD1 (6 bases). The CDR3 covers 15 residues. The V gene's germline CDR1 is SGDLS and CDR2 YYNGEE. The ends were cut back, 3 bases at V and 0 bases at J, with 12 bases in the middle.

This clonotype was detected ten times or more. The chain couples TRBV7-3 to TRBJ2-5; 12 nucleotides align to TRBD2. With V trimmed by 4 bases and J by 5 bases, 8 bases remained unmatched. Germline values: CDR1 SGHTA, CDR2 FQGTGA. The CDR3 covers 16 residues. The CDR3 loop reads CASSSDPSGRGETQYF. DNA of the CDR3: TGTGCCAGCAGCTCGGACCCTAGCGGGAGGGGGGAGACCCAGTACTTC.

This clonotype was picked up one time. V is TRBV11-2 and J is TRBJ2-3; 9 nucleotides match TRBD1. The germline V gene encodes CDR1 SGHAT and CDR2 FQNNGV. This CDR3 spans 15 amino acids. The ends lost 3 bases at V and 4 bases at J; junction bases unmatched: 5. CDR3 loop: CASSLGTGLADTQYF. The CDR3, as DNA: TGTGCCAGCAGCTTGGGGACAGGGTTAGCAGATACGCAGTATTTT.

The chain recombines TRBV19 with TRBJ1-1; 10 bases map to TRBD1. Trimming at V came to 10 bases and at J to 1 base, leaving 6 bases not matched to a gene. The CDR3 has 14 residues. CDR1 and CDR2 from the germline V gene are LNHDA and SQIVND (reference sequence). The CDR3 nucleotides read TGTGCCATAACGGGACAGGGGAAGAACACTGAAGCTTTCTTT. The encoded protein is CAITGQGKNTEAFF.

The rearrangement uses TRBV7-3 and TRBJ2-5; TRBD2 might be the D (5 bases). Germline CDR1 SGHTA, CDR2 FQGTGA. CDR3 length: 12 residues. The V end was cut by 5 bases, the J end by 6 bases, with 10 bases between. In DNA form, the CDR3 reads TGTGCCAGCAGCCGCGACGGGAAGACCCAGTACTTC. It yields the protein CASSRDGKTQYF.

The chain joins TRBV10-3 to TRBJ2-7; possible D gene TRBD2, 6 bases. This CDR3 is 13 amino acids long. With 10 bases removed from V and 5 bases from J, the gap between germline ends came to 18 bases. The germline V gene has CDR1 ENHRY and CDR2 SYGVKD. CDR3 in DNA: TGTGCCACCACTAGCCAGCCGGAGGACGAGCAGTACTTC. This gives the protein CATTSQPEDEQYF.

This chain uses TRBV7-9 with TRBJ2-7; no firm D call. Germline loops: CDR1 SEHNR, CDR2 FQNEAQ (reference sequence). This CDR3 has 14 residues. The ends were cut back, 10 bases at V and 3 bases at J, with 19 bases in the middle. CDR3 coding DNA: TGTGCCATCAGTGAGTCGTCCTTTAGCTACGAGCAGTACTTC. Protein product: CAISESSFSYEQYF. The full variable domain, in which reference TRBV7-9 and TRBJ2-7 provide the parts outside the CDR3, is DTGVSQNPRHKITKRGQNVTFRCDPISEHNRLYWYRQTLGQGPEFLTYFQNEAQLEKSRLLSDRFSAERPKGSFSTLEIQRTEQGDSAMYLCAISESSFSYEQYFGPGTRLTVT.

V gene TRBV19 combines with J gene TRBJ2-7; D gene ambiguous. The CDR3 is made up of 14 amino acids. CDR1 and CDR2 (germline): LNHDA, SQIVND (reference sequence). Trimming took off 5 bases at V and 2 bases at J, with 13 bases between the two ends. CDR3 residues: CASSGNIGAYEQYF. CDR3 nucleotides: TGTGCCAGTAGTGGGAACATAGGAGCCTACGAGCAGTACTTC. The full variable domain, in which reference TRBV19 and TRBJ2-7 provide the parts outside the CDR3, is DGGITQSPKYLFRKEGQNVTLSCEQNLNHDAMYWYRQDPGQGLRLIYYSQIVNDFQKGDIAEGYSVSREKKESFPLTVTSAQKNPTAFYLCASSGNIGAYEQYFGPGTRLTVT.

The gene calls are TRBV20-1 and TRBJ1-5; maybe TRBD1 (5 bases). The length of the CDR3 is 12 residues. The V gene lost 7 bases and the J gene lost 2 bases, with 9 bases spanning the gap. Germline lookup yields CDR1 DFQATT and CDR2 SNEGSKA (reference sequence). The CDR3 spells CSGGRGNQPQHF. The CDR3 region has the DNA TGCAGTGGAGGCAGGGGCAATCAGCCCCAGCATTTT.

The chain carries TRBV20-1 and TRBJ2-3; TRBD2 aligns across 7 bases. Germline CDR1 and CDR2: DFQATT and SNEGSKA (reference sequence). This CDR3 contains 13 residues. V lost 7 bases, J lost 5 bases, and 9 bases stayed unmatched. The CDR3 coding sequence is TGCAGTGGATACCGGGAGGAAGGAGATACGCAGTATTTT. This encodes CSGYREEGDTQYF.

The genes are TRBV15 and TRBJ1-6, with D maybe TRBD1 (5 bases). The length of the CDR3 is 16 residues. The germline V gene has CDR1 LNHNV and CDR2 YYDKDF (reference sequence). V lost 9 bases and J 8 bases, leaving 23 bases between the germline ends. The CDR3 here is CATGRGISLGDSPLHF. The CDR3 DNA sequence: TGTGCCACGGGGAGGGGTATTTCGCTGGGAGATTCACCCCTCCACTTT.

The genes are TRBV7-9 and TRBJ2-7; D gene ambiguous. Trimming stripped 1 base from V and 3 bases from J, with 13 bases between. There are 15 residues in the CDR3. The germline gives CDR1 SEHNR, CDR2 FQNEAQ (reference sequence). CDR3 loop: CASSLDPLSGYEQYF. CDR3 DNA: TGTGCCAGCAGCTTAGATCCCCTCAGTGGCTACGAGCAGTACTTC.

The gene calls are TRBV10-3 and TRBJ2-1; a possible D gene is TRBD2 (6 bases). The V gene's germline CDR1 is ENHRY and CDR2 SYGVKD. With 4 bases removed from V and 12 bases from J, the gap between germline ends came to 16 bases. The CDR3 is 13 amino acids. The CDR3 DNA follows: TGTGCCATCAGTGGGCCCCCGGGACTGATGCAGTTCTTC. Encoded protein: CAISGPPGLMQFF.

This clonotype was detected once. The chain uses TRBV24-1 and TRBJ2-3, with 10 positions matching TRBD2. The CDR3 contains 16 residues. Germline V CDR1 and CDR2: KGHDR, SFDVKD. With 2 bases clipped from V and 3 bases from J, the junction kept 4 bases outside the gene matches. As DNA, the CDR3 is TGTGCCACCAGTGATTATACTAGCGGGGATACAGATACGCAGTATTTT. Protein sequence: CATSDYTSGDTDTQYF.

CDR3 region: CASSPHGFPTDTQYF. DNA of the CDR3: TGTGCCAGCAGCCCCCACGGATTTCCCACAGATACGCAGTATTTT. The chain recombines TRBV9 with TRBJ2-3; no clear D. Trimming removed 4 bases from V and 2 bases from J, with 14 bases in between. Germline-derived CDR1 and CDR2 are SGDLS and YYNGEE. The CDR3 is made up of 15 amino acids. The complete variable domain, with remaining parts taken from reference TRBV9 and TRBJ2-3, reads DSGVTQTPKHLITATGQRVTLRCSPRSGDLSVYWYQQSLDQGLQFLIQYYNGEERAKGNILERFSAQQFPDLHSELNLSSLELGDSALYFCASSPHGFPTDTQYFGPGTRLTVL.

This clonotype has just a few counts. The V and J genes are TRBV2 and TRBJ2-7, with D possibly called TRBD1 or TRBD2 (5 bases each). CDR1 is SNHLY and CDR2 is FYNNEI in the germline V gene. Trimming took off 3 bases at V and 0 bases at J, with 12 bases between the two ends. The CDR3 is made up of 15 amino acids. The CDR3 here is CASSERDGSSYEQYF. Here the CDR3 DNA reads TGTGCCAGCAGTGAGAGGGACGGTTCCTCCTACGAGCAGTACTTC. The full variable domain, in which reference TRBV2 and TRBJ2-7 provide the parts outside the CDR3, is EPEVTQTPSHQVTQMGQEVILRCVPISNHLYFYWYRQILGQKVEFLVSFYNNEISEKSEIFDDQFSVERPDGSNFTLKIRSTKLEDSAMYFCASSERDGSSYEQYFGPGTRLTVT.

The chain carries TRBV12-3 or TRBV12-4 and TRBJ2-7; D is possibly TRBD1 or TRBD2 (6 bases each). V was pared by 2 bases and J by 6 bases, with 11 bases between. The CDR3 runs 13 residues. CDR3 in amino acids: CASSLLEGGEQYF. The CDR3 nucleotides read TGTGCCAGCAGTTTATTAGAGGGGGGCGAGCAGTACTTC.

As DNA, the CDR3 is TGCGCCAGCAGTCCTTACCGGGACACTAATCAGCCCCAGCATTTT. Its translation: CASSPYRDTNQPQHF. This chain connects TRBV4-3 to TRBJ1-5; weak D call: TRBD1 (6 bases). From germline, CDR1 is LGHNA and CDR2 YSLEER. This CDR3 is built from 15 residues. V lost 6 bases and J lost 4, with 16 bases in between.

Worth noting for this clonotype: In this CDR3 the conserved last residue, phenylalanine or tryptophan, is missing, so a read error is likely. This chain uses TRBV5-1 with TRBJ1-2; 10 positions match TRBD1. This CDR3 contains 15 residues. J lost 6 bases, V lost 3 bases, and 8 bases had no gene match. Germline V CDR1 and CDR2: SGHRS, YFSETQ. The CDR3 region is CASSSGQGRKNGYTL. In DNA, the CDR3 is TGCGCCAGCAGCTCGGGACAGGGGAGAAAGAATGGCTACACCCTC.

V is TRBV2 and J is TRBJ2-3, with D perhaps matching TRBD2 (5 bases). V lost 4 bases to trimming and J lost 3 bases, with 14 bases between them. CDR3 size: 15 residues. The germline gives CDR1 SNHLY, CDR2 FYNNEI. The CDR3 protein is CASSVNRGETDTQYF. The DNA for the CDR3 is TGTGCCAGCAGTGTCAATCGGGGAGAGACAGATACGCAGTATTTT.